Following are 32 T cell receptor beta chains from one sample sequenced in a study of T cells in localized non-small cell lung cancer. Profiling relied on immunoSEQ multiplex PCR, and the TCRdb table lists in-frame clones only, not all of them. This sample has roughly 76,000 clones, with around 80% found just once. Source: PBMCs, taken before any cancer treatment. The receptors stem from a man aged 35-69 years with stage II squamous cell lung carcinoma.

CDR3 sequence reads: CASSPQGQGPPNYGYTF. CDR3 DNA sequence: TGCGCCAGCAGCCCCCAGGGACAGGGCCCTCCTAACTATGGCTACACCTTC. The rearrangement joins TRBV4-3 to TRBJ1-2; 9 bases align to TRBD1. In germline, CDR1 is LGHNA, CDR2 YSLEER. The CDR3 is 17 residues long. V lost 4 bases and J lost 0; bases outside the gene matches: 9.

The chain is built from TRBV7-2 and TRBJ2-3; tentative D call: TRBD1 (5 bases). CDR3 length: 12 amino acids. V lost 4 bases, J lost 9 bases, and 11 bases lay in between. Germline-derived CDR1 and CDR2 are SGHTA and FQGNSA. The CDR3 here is CASSSVAGTQYF. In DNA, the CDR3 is TGTGCCAGCAGCTCCGTAGCAGGGACGCAGTATTTT.

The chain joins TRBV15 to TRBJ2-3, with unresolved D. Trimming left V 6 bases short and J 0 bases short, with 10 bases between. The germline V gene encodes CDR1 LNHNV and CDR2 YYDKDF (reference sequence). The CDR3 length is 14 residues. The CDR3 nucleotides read TGTGCCACCAGGCCATATTCTAGCACAGATACGCAGTATTTT. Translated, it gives CATRPYSSTDTQYF.

The CDR3 protein is CASSPEGKGGYTF. CDR3 nucleotide sequence: TGTGCCAGCAGCCCGGAGGGGAAGGGTGGCTACACCTTC. This rearrangement joins TRBV6-6 to TRBJ1-2; TRBD1 is a possible D gene (5 bases). The CDR3 consists of 13 residues. Germline V gene sequence: CDR1 MNHNY, CDR2 SVGAGI (reference sequence). Trimming took 6 bases from V and 7 from J, leaving 15 bases between them.

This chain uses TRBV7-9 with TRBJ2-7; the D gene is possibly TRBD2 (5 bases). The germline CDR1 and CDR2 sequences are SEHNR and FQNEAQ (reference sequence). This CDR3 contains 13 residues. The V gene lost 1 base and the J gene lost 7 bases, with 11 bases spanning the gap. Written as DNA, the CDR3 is TGTGCCAGCAGCTTAGACGCGCCGGGGGAGCAGTACTTC. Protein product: CASSLDAPGEQYF.

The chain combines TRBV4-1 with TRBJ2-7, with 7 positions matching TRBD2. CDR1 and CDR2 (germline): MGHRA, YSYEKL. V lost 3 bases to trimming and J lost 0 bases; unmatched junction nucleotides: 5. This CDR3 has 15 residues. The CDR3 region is CASSQGGGSSYEQYF. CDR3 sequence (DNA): TGCGCCAGCAGCCAGGGGGGGGGTAGCTCCTACGAGCAGTACTTC.

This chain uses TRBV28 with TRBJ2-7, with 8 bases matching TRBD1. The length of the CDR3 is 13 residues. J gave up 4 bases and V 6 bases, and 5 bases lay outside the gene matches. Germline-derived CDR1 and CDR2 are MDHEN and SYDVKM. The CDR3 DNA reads TGTGCCAGCAGCACTACAGGGGGGTACGAGCAGTACTTC. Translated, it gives CASSTTGGYEQYF.

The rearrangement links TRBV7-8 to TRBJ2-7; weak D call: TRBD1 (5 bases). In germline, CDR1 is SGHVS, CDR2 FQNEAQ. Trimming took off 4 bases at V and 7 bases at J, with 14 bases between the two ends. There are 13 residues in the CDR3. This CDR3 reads CASSSRIGQEQYF. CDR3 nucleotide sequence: TGTGCCAGCAGCTCCCGAATCGGACAAGAGCAGTACTTC.

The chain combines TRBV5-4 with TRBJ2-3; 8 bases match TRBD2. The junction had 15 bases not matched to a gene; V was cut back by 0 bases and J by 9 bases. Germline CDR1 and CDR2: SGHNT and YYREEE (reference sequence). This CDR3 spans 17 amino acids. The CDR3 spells CASSLESLAGGVWTQYF. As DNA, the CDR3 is TGTGCCAGCAGCTTGGAAAGCCTAGCGGGTGGAGTTTGGACGCAGTATTTT.

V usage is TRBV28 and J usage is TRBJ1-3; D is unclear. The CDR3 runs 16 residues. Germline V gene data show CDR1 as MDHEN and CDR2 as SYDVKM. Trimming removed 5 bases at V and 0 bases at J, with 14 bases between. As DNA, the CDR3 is TGTGCCAGCAGTCTCGTCCGGGCCTCCTCTGGAAACACCATATATTTT. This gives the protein CASSLVRASSGNTIYF. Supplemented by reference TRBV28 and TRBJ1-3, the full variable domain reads DVKVTQSSRYLVKRTGEKVFLECVQDMDHENMFWYRQDPGLGLRLIYFSYDVKMKEKGDIPEGYSVSREKKERFSLILESASTNQTSMYLCASSLVRASSGNTIYFGEGSWLTVV.

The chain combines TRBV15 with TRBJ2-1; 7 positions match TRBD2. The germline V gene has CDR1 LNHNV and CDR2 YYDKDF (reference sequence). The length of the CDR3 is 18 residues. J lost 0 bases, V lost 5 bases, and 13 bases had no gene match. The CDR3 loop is CATSGTPLAPSSYNEQFF. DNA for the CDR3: TGTGCCACCAGCGGAACCCCACTAGCGCCGAGCTCCTACAATGAGCAGTTCTTC.

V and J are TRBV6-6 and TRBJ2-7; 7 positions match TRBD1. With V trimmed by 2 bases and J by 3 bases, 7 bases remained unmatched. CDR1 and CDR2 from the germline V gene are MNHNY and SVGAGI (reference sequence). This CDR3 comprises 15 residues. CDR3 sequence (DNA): TGTGCCAGCAGTTACGTTACAGGGGAAGACTACGAGCAGTACTTC. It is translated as CASSYVTGEDYEQYF.

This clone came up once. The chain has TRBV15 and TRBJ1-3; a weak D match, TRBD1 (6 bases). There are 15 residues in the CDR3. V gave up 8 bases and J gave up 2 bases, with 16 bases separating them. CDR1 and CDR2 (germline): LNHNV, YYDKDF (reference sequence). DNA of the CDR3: TGTGCCACCGGCCTGGACAGTCGCGCTGGAAACACCATATATTTT. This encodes CATGLDSRAGNTIYF.

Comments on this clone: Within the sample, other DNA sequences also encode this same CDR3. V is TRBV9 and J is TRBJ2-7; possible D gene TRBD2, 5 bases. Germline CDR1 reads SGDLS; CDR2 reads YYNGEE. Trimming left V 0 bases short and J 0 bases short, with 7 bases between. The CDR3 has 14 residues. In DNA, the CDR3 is TGTGCCAGCAGCGTAGGAGGGAGCTCCTACGAGCAGTACTTC. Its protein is CASSVGGSSYEQYF.

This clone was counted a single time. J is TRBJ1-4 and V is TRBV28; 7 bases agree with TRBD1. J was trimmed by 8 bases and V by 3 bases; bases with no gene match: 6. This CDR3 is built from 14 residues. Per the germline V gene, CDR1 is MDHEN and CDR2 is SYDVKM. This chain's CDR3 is CASSFRQGREKLFF. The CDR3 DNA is TGTGCCAGCAGTTTCCGACAGGGAAGGGAAAAACTGTTTTTT.

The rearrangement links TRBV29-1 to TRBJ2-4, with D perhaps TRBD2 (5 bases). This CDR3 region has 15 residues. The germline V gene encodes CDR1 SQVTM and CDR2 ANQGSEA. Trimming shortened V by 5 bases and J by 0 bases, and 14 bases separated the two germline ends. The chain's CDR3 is CSVLGGGLAKNIQYF. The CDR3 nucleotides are TGCAGCGTTCTCGGCGGTGGACTAGCCAAAAACATTCAGTACTTC.

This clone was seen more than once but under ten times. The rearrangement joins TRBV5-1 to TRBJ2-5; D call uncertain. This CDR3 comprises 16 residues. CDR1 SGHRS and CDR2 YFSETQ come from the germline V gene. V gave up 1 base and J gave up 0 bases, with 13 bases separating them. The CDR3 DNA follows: TGCGCCAGCAGCTTGACGGTTGGGCAGAACCAAGAGACCCAGTACTTC. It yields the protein CASSLTVGQNQETQYF.

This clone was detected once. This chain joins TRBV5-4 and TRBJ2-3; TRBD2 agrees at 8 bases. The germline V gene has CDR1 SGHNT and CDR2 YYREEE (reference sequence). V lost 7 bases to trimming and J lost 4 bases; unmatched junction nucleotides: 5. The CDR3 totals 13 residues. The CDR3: CASGSGSADTQYF. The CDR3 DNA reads TGTGCCAGCGGAAGCGGGAGTGCAGATACGCAGTATTTT.

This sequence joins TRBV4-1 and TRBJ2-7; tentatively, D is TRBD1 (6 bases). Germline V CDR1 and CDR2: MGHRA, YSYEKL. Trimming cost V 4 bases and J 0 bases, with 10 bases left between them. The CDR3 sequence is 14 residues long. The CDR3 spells CASSLRDNSYEQYF. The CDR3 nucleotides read TGCGCCAGCAGCCTCCGGGACAACTCCTACGAGCAGTACTTC.

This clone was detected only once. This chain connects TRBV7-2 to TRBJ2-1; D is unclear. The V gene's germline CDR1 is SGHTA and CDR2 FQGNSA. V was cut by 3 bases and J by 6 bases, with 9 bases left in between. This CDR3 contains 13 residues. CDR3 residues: CASSFWTANEQFF. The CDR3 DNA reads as TGTGCCAGCAGCTTTTGGACGGCCAATGAGCAGTTCTTC.

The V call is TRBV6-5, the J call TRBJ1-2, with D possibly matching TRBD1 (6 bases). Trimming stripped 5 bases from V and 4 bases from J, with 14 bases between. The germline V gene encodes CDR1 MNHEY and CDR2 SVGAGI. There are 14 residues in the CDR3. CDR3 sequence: CASSRRDTVYGYTF. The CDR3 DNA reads TGTGCCAGCAGTCGCCGGGACACCGTCTATGGCTACACCTTC.

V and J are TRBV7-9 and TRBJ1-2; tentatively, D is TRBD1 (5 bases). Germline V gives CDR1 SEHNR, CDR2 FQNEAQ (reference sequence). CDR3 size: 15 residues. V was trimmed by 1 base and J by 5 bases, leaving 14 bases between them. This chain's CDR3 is CASSLVSGKGYGYTF. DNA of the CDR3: TGTGCCAGCAGCTTAGTTTCAGGGAAAGGGTATGGCTACACCTTC.

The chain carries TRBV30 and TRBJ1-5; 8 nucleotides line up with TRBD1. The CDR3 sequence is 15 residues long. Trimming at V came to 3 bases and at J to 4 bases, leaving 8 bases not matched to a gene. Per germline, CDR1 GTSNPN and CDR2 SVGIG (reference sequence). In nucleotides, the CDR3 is TGTGCCTGGAGCGGACAGGGTCTCGGGAATCAGCCCCAGCATTTT. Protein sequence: CAWSGQGLGNQPQHF.

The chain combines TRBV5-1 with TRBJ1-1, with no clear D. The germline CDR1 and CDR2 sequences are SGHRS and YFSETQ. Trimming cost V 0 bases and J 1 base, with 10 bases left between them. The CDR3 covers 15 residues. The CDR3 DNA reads TGCGCCAGCAGCTTGGACGGCACCCCGAACACTGAAGCTTTCTTT. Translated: CASSLDGTPNTEAFF.

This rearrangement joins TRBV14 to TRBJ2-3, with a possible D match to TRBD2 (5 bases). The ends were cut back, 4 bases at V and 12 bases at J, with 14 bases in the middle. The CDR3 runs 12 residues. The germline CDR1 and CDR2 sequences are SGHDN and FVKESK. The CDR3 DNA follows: TGTGCCAGCAGCCCTTCGGGAATACTCCAGTATTTT. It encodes CASSPSGILQYF.

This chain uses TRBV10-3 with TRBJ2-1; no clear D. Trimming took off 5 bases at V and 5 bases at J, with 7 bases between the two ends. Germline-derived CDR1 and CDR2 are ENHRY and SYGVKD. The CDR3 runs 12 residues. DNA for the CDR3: TGTGCCATCAGTCTTGCGGACAATGAGCAGTTCTTC. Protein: CAISLADNEQFF.

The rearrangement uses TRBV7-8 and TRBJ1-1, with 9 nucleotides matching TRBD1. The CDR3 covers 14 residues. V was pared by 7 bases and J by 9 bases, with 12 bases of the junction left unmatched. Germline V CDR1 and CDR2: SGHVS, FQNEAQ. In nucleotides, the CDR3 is TGTGCCAGCACCGGGGGACAGGGTAACATACAAGCTTTCTTT. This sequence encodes CASTGGQGNIQAFF. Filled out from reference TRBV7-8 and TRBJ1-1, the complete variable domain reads GAGVSQSPRYKVAKRGQDVALRCDPISGHVSLFWYQQALGQGPEFLTYFQNEAQLDKSGLPSDRFFAERPEGSVSTLKIQRTQQEDSAVYLCASTGGQGNIQAFFGQGTRLTVV.

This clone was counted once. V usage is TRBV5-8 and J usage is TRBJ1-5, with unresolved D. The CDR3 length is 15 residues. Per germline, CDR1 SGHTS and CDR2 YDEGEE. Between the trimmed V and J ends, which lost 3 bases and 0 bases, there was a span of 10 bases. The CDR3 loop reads CASSSPGYSNQPQHF. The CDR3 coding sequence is TGTGCCAGCAGCTCCCCCGGTTATAGCAATCAGCCCCAGCATTTT. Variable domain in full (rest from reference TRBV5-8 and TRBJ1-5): EAGVTQSPTHLIKTRGQQATLRCSPISGHTSVYWYQQALGLGLQFLLWYDEGEERNRGNFPPRFSGRQFPNYSSELNVNALELEDSALYLCASSSPGYSNQPQHFGDGTRLSIL.

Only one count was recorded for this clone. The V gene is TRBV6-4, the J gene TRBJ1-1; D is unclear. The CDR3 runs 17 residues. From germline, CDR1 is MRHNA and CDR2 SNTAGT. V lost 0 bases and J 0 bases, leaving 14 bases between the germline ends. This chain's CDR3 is CASSDSMTPGVNTEAFF. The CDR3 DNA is TGTGCCAGCAGTGACTCGATGACACCCGGGGTGAACACTGAAGCTTTCTTT.

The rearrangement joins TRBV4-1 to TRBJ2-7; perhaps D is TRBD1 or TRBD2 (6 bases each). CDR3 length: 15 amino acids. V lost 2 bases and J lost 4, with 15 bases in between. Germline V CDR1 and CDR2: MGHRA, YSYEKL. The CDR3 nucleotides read TGCGCCAGCAGCCAATCGCTGGAGGGGGTTTACGAGCAGTACTTC. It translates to CASSQSLEGVYEQYF.

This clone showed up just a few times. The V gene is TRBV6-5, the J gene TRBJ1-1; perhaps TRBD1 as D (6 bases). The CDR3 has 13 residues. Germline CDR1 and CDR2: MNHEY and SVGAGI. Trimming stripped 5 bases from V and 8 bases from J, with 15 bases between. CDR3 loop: CASSRGGNSEAFF. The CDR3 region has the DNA TGTGCCAGCAGTAGGGGGGGGAATTCGGAAGCTTTCTTT.

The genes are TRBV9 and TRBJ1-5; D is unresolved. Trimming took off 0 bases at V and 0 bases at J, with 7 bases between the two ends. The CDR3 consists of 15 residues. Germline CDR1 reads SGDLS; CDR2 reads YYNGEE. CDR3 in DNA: TGTGCCAGCAGCGTAGGGGCCCATAGCAATCAGCCCCAGCATTTT. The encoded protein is CASSVGAHSNQPQHF.